The 27 T cell receptor beta chains below come from one sample, sequenced in a study of T cell repertoires in cytomegalovirus infection. Antigens of these TCRs are unknown. TCRdb processed the reads anew with MiXCR; each CDR3 protein has one entry. The table lists around 200,000 distinct CDR3 sequences, around 35% of them singletons. The sample in question was CD8+ T cells from cultured PBMCs, obtained from culture after CMV antigen stimulation. These receptors were obtained from a human donor in good health (CMV status not recorded). Some clones in this sample may be carry-over from other donors' samples.

V gene TRBV11-2 combines with J gene TRBJ1-1, with D unclear. Per germline, CDR1 SGHAT and CDR2 FQNNGV. This CDR3 contains 13 residues. Trimming took 4 bases from V and 1 from J, leaving 7 bases between them. The CDR3 is CASSSNKNTEAFF. In DNA form, the CDR3 reads TGTGCCAGCAGCTCCAACAAGAACACTGAAGCTTTCTTT.

This clonotype was seen only a few times. The rearrangement joins TRBV5-1 to TRBJ1-1, with D unresolved. Trimming removed 0 bases at V and 5 bases at J, with 17 bases between. The germline V gene has CDR1 SGHRS and CDR2 YFSETQ. The CDR3 has 16 residues. CDR3 in DNA: TGCGCCAGCAGCTTGGAGGGATCGGGCGGTGAGACTGAAGCTTTCTTT. Translation gives CASSLEGSGGETEAFF. Based on the CDR3 plus reference TRBV5-1 and TRBJ1-1, the full variable domain is KAGVTQTPRYLIKTRGQQVTLSCSPISGHRSVSWYQQTPGQGLQFLFEYFSETQRNKGNFPGRFSGRQFSNSRSEMNVSTLELGDSALYLCASSLEGSGGETEAFFGQGTRLTVV.

This clonotype has only a few counts. The chain is built from TRBV7-9 and TRBJ2-7; 10 bases line up with TRBD2. The CDR3 sequence is 18 residues long. V dropped 4 bases and J dropped 3; count of bases not matched to a gene: 15. The germline gives CDR1 SEHNR, CDR2 FQNEAQ (reference sequence). The CDR3 loop reads CASSSSGLAPLGDYEQYF. The DNA of the CDR3 is TGTGCCAGCAGCTCCTCGGGACTAGCGCCCTTGGGGGACTACGAGCAGTACTTC.

This clonotype was seen many times. The chain carries TRBV11-2 and TRBJ2-3; weak D call: TRBD2 (5 bases). The CDR3 has 17 residues. The germline CDR1 and CDR2 sequences are SGHAT and FQNNGV. Trimming stripped 3 bases from V and 3 bases from J, with 19 bases between. CDR3 nucleotides: TGTGCCAGCAGCTTCCCCCTACTAGGCCGATCGACAGATACGCAGTATTTT. This translates into CASSFPLLGRSTDTQYF.

The rearrangement uses TRBV28 and TRBJ2-7; 7 nucleotides line up with TRBD1. The CDR3 covers 14 residues. CDR1 and CDR2 from the germline V gene are MDHEN and SYDVKM. The ends lost 5 bases at V and 3 bases at J; junction bases unmatched: 7. The CDR3 coding sequence is TGTGCCAGCAGTGGGGACAGCCTCTTCTACGAGCAGTACTTC. The encoded protein is CASSGDSLFYEQYF.

This clonotype was found a few times. V usage is TRBV7-8 and J usage is TRBJ1-1; 7 positions match TRBD1. The length of the CDR3 is 11 residues. Trimming took 4 bases from V and 11 from J; bases not matched to a gene: 4. Germline CDR1 SGHVS, CDR2 FQNEAQ. In nucleotides, the CDR3 is TGTGCCAGCAGCTCTGACAGGGAGGCTTTCTTT. Translation: CASSSDREAFF. Looking up the rest from reference TRBV7-8 and TRBJ1-1 gives the full variable domain: GAGVSQSPRYKVAKRGQDVALRCDPISGHVSLFWYQQALGQGPEFLTYFQNEAQLDKSGLPSDRFFAERPEGSVSTLKIQRTQQEDSAVYLCASSSDREAFFGQGTRLTVV.

This clonotype occurred a few times. The chain is built from TRBV14 and TRBJ1-1; 7 bases line up with TRBD1. V lost 2 bases to trimming and J lost 5 bases; unmatched junction nucleotides: 17. From germline, CDR1 is SGHDN and CDR2 FVKESK. CDR3 length: 18 amino acids. The CDR3 region has the DNA TGTGCCAGCAGCCAATCATGGACAGGAGAAACCCGGAGGACTGAAGCTTTCTTT. This gives the protein CASSQSWTGETRRTEAFF.

As regards this clonotype: A read error may account for a junction end that differs from germline. The chain joins TRBV7-2 to TRBJ2-7; the D gene could be TRBD1 or TRBD2 (5 bases each). Germline CDR1 reads SGHTA; CDR2 reads FQGNSA. The CDR3 extends over 15 amino acids. For the CDR3, the DNA is TGTGCCAGCAGCCTAGTGGCCGTAGAGGGGTACGAGCATTACTTC. As protein: CASSLVAVEGYEHYF.

Only a few counts were recorded for this clonotype. The V and J genes are TRBV11-2 and TRBJ1-1; 7 bases line up with TRBD1. Germline values: CDR1 SGHAT, CDR2 FQNNGV. The CDR3 has 15 amino acids. The junction had 11 bases not matched to a gene; V was cut back by 5 bases and J by 5 bases. The DNA of the CDR3 is TGTGCCAGCAGCCCGTTTCAGGGGGTTGAGACTGAAGCTTTCTTT. This sequence encodes CASSPFQGVETEAFF.

V is TRBV6-6 and J is TRBJ1-2; D gene unclear. Germline lookup yields CDR1 MNHNY and CDR2 SVGAGI (reference sequence). The CDR3 contains 15 residues. Trimming cost V 7 bases and J 4 bases, with 19 bases left between them. The CDR3 nucleotides read TGTGCCAGCACCCCCGGGGAGAACCCGACCTATGGCTACACCTTC. It encodes CASTPGENPTYGYTF.

V usage is TRBV7-9 and J usage is TRBJ2-2, with 9 bases aligning to TRBD1. Germline trimming cut 8 bases from V and 1 base from J; bases unmatched to any gene: 17. In germline, CDR1 is SEHNR, CDR2 FQNEAQ (reference sequence). This CDR3 is built from 19 residues. This chain's CDR3 is CASLSRTGAGSRNTGELFF. The CDR3 DNA reads as TGTGCCAGCCTAAGCCGGACAGGGGCTGGTAGCCGGAACACCGGGGAGCTGTTTTTT.

The V call is TRBV11-2, the J call TRBJ2-1, with D possibly matching TRBD1 (5 bases). Germline CDR1 and CDR2: SGHAT and FQNNGV. CDR3 size: 16 residues. The V and J ends lost 1 base and 3 bases respectively, with 13 bases between them. The CDR3 DNA sequence: TGTGCCAGCAGCTTAGTTGATGGGGCGCTCTACAATGAGCAGTTCTTC. It is translated as CASSLVDGALYNEQFF.

This clonotype was recorded at least ten times. The chain couples TRBV6-1 to TRBJ1-5, with TRBD1 as a possible D gene (6 bases). This CDR3 spans 15 amino acids. Trimming cost V 1 base and J 11 bases, with 18 bases left between them. The germline gives CDR1 MNHNS, CDR2 SASEGT. The CDR3 DNA follows: TGTGCCAGCAGTGAAGAGACAGGCCTATTTGGGGCCCAGCATTTT. It is translated as CASSEETGLFGAQHF.

The V gene is TRBV7-9, the J gene TRBJ2-3; D is possibly TRBD2 (5 bases). V lost 1 base and J lost 2, with 13 bases in between. The V gene's germline CDR1 is SEHNR and CDR2 FQNEAQ (reference sequence). The CDR3 has 16 amino acids. The CDR3 coding sequence is TGTGCCAGCAGCTTAGAGACCCCGGGGATCACAGATACGCAGTATTTT. It encodes CASSLETPGITDTQYF. Full variable domain (outside the CDR3, taken from reference TRBV7-9 and TRBJ2-3): DTGVSQNPRHKITKRGQNVTFRCDPISEHNRLYWYRQTLGQGPEFLTYFQNEAQLEKSRLLSDRFSAERPKGSFSTLEIQRTEQGDSAMYLCASSLETPGITDTQYFGPGTRLTVL.

J is TRBJ1-1 and V is TRBV11-2; D not certain. V was trimmed by 5 bases and J by 6 bases, leaving 10 bases between them. CDR3 size: 12 residues. Germline-derived CDR1 and CDR2 are SGHAT and FQNNGV. CDR3 sequence: CASSLPGPEAFF. In nucleotides, the CDR3 is TGTGCCAGCAGCCTCCCAGGACCTGAAGCTTTCTTT.

This rearrangement joins TRBV20-1 to TRBJ1-5; 10 nucleotides line up with TRBD1. The CDR3 runs 15 residues. J was trimmed by 6 bases and V by 0 bases; bases with no gene match: 5. Germline CDR1 and CDR2: DFQATT and SNEGSKA (reference sequence). As DNA, the CDR3 is TGCAGTGCTAGAGAACCGGGACAGGGGTTTCAGCCCCAGCATTTT. Protein: CSAREPGQGFQPQHF.

This clonotype occurred a few times. V usage is TRBV14 and J usage is TRBJ2-1; D possibly corresponds to TRBD1 (6 bases). Germline V CDR1 and CDR2: SGHDN, FVKESK. V lost 4 bases to trimming and J lost 7 bases, with 8 bases between them. CDR3 length: 12 residues. The CDR3: CASSPQGNEQFF. The CDR3 DNA is TGTGCCAGCAGCCCCCAGGGGAATGAGCAGTTCTTC.

This clonotype was observed at least ten times. This sequence joins TRBV7-2 and TRBJ1-2; D remains unclear. The ends were cut back, 4 bases at V and 4 bases at J, with 19 bases in the middle. Germline values: CDR1 SGHTA, CDR2 FQGNSA. The CDR3 covers 16 residues. The CDR3 nucleotides read TGTGCCAGCAGCTCCCCCCTACCGGCCCCCGGCTATGGCTACACCTTC. It translates to CASSSPLPAPGYGYTF.

This clonotype was counted a few times. The gene calls are TRBV7-8 and TRBJ1-1; no clear D gene. Germline V gene sequence: CDR1 SGHVS, CDR2 FQNEAQ. The V end lost 8 bases, the J end lost 0 bases, and 7 bases lay between the germline ends. There are 12 residues in the CDR3. The DNA for the CDR3 is TGTGCCAGCTCCGCGGTGAACACTGAAGCTTTCTTT. Its protein product is CASSAVNTEAFF.

This clonotype came up a few times. The V gene is TRBV27, the J gene TRBJ2-5, with a possible D match to TRBD2 (5 bases). The V gene lost 3 bases and the J gene lost 1 base, with 9 bases spanning the gap. From germline, CDR1 is MNHEY and CDR2 SMNVEV (reference sequence). The CDR3 sequence is 14 residues long. For the CDR3, the DNA is TGTGCCAGCAGTTTCGTTGGAGGCCAAGAGACCCAGTACTTC. Residues: CASSFVGGQETQYF.

This clonotype was found a few times. The V and J genes are TRBV7-3 and TRBJ1-2, with D possibly being TRBD1 (6 bases). Germline V CDR1 and CDR2: SGHTA, FQGTGA. The CDR3 has 17 amino acids. V dropped 1 base and J dropped 3 bases, with 18 bases sitting between them. CDR3 nucleotides: TGTGCCAGCAGCTTAATGGGGGTGGTGACAGGAGACTATGGCTACACCTTC. This encodes CASSLMGVVTGDYGYTF.

This clonotype has a handful of counts. The chain employs TRBV25-1 and TRBJ2-2; D not certain. This CDR3 contains 14 residues. Germline assignment: CDR1 MGHDK and CDR2 SYGVNS. V was trimmed by 5 bases and J by 0 bases, leaving 7 bases between them. CDR3 DNA: TGTGCCAGCAGTCATACACCGAACACCGGGGAGCTGTTTTTT. Protein sequence: CASSHTPNTGELFF.

V is TRBV20-1 and J is TRBJ2-3; perhaps TRBD2 as D (6 bases). Trimming shortened V by 7 bases and J by 0 bases, and 11 bases separated the two germline ends. The CDR3 covers 13 residues. CDR1 and CDR2 from the germline V gene are DFQATT and SNEGSKA (reference sequence). The CDR3 loop is CSGEDPSTDTQYF. The CDR3 DNA follows: TGCAGTGGGGAGGACCCCAGCACAGATACGCAGTATTTT.

The CDR3 DNA reads as TGTGCCATCAGTGAGGTCGGACAGGGGGCCGCAGATACGCAGTATTTT. The encoded protein is CAISEVGQGAADTQYF. The chain has TRBV10-3 and TRBJ2-3; 11 bases fit TRBD1. Germline CDR1 is ENHRY and CDR2 is SYGVKD. After removal of 2 bases from V and 4 bases from J, the junction contained 5 bases not matched to a gene. There are 16 residues in the CDR3.

This clonotype has more than one count but fewer than ten. The chain joins TRBV12-5 to TRBJ1-6; D perhaps matches TRBD1 (6 bases). The V gene's germline CDR1 is LGHNT and CDR2 FRNRAP. The CDR3 consists of 15 residues. V was clipped by 0 bases and J by 15 bases, with 18 bases between them. CDR3 residues: CASGLVGTSSSVLHF. The CDR3 bases are TGTGCTAGTGGTTTGGTCGGGACATCTAGTAGCGTCCTCCACTTT.

This clonotype was seen only a few times. V gene TRBV28 combines with J gene TRBJ1-1; 8 positions match TRBD1. Looked up from germline, CDR1 is MDHEN and CDR2 is SYDVKM. Trimming cost V 8 bases and J 7 bases; bases outside gene matches: 18. This CDR3 has 16 amino acids. DNA for the CDR3: TGTGCCAGCCGACCTCGGACAGGGTATCGTGAGGTTGAAGCTTTCTTT. Residues: CASRPRTGYREVEAFF.

The chain has TRBV4-2 and TRBJ1-3; the D gene is possibly TRBD1 (5 bases). The V end lost 0 bases, the J end lost 3 bases, and 9 bases lay between the germline ends. There are 15 residues in the CDR3. In germline, CDR1 is LGHNA, CDR2 YNFKEQ. CDR3 sequence: CASSQDSRDGNTIYF. CDR3 bases: TGTGCCAGCAGCCAAGATTCCAGGGATGGAAACACCATATATTTT.